The entry that follows covers one TCR beta chain sequence. The antigen is unknown. The junction shows a germline mismatch at one end, possibly a read error. Repertoires were generated with immunoSEQ multiplex PCR, while TCRdb's copy carries only in-frame clones and drops some. This table has around 80,000 clones, roughly 90% appearing once. Germline loops: CDR1 SGHTA, CDR2 FQGNSA. CDR3 length equals 14 residues. This record comes from a study of identifying expanded T cells in peripheral blood. General study results and limits: Across healthy donors, higher total template counts meant significantly greater approximately 2-week count variance. Roughly 1.1 clones differed between technical replicates, versus approximately 17 and 20 over time.

Healthy donors had no documented immune events, such as infections, while sampled. Sequenced material: blood. The J gene is TRBJ1-1, the V gene TRBV7-2; D not certain. The origin of this receptor is a person between 18 and 69 years old in good health. The chain's CDR3 is CASRLGLSNTEAFF. CDR3 bases: TGTGCCAGCAGGTTAGGACTTTCAAACACTGAAGCTTTCTTT.